The clone carrying this T cell receptor (beta chain) has just a few counts. Antigen unknown. The sample belongs to a study of T cells in Graves' hyperthyroidism and ophthalmopathy. Notes on the study in general: Most thyroid clonotypes that were expanded above 0.001 also turned up in blood.

Graves' hyperthyroidism is called stable when ophthalmopathy does not progress within 18 months. Patients aged 18 to 65 had newly diagnosed hyperthyroidism of under 2 months' duration. Fresh peripheral blood, roughly 10 ml of it, supplied the PBMCs. This CDR3 spans 14 amino acids. The germline gives CDR1 DFQATT, CDR2 SNEGSKA (reference sequence). Trimming removed 3 bases from V and 4 bases from J, with 15 bases in between. Amplification of TCR beta CDR3 regions was performed using RNA transcripts as template. An initial round of RT-PCR targeting the TCR CDR3 relied on the HTBI primer set. TCRdb called the multiplex PCR reads again in MiXCR, with one record for every CDR3 protein. The table lists roughly 300,000 distinct CDR3 sequences, about 15% of them singletons, with under 30% in the top ten.

V gene TRBV20-1 combines with J gene TRBJ1-1; D remains unclear. Sequenced material: blood. This sequence originates from a young woman with Graves' hyperthyroidism. CDR3 sequence (DNA): TGCAGTGCTAGCGCCAGAACCAGTGGCACTGAAGCTTTCTTT. It encodes CSASARTSGTEAFF.